What follows is one TCR beta chain and its context. Here the gene names and germline are mouse. The CDR3 end lies 1 residue beyond the end of the read and is filled in from the germline J gene. These data belong to a study of tissue T cells after allogeneic stem cell transplantation. CDR3 length: 13 residues. Germline CDR1 is NNHNN and CDR2 is SYGAGS (reference sequence). Between the trimmed V and J ends, which lost 0 bases and 4 bases, there was a span of 8 bases. Libraries were prepared by immunoSEQ multiplex PCR; TCRdb keeps only in-frame clonotypes and omits some of them. The profile shows about 22,000 clones, 72% of them singletons.

The origin of this receptor is a female BALB/c mouse in good health. For the strain, the MHC haplotype given is H2-d. The sample consisted of spleen. The chain combines TRBV13-2 with TRBJ2-7, with D possibly matching TRBD1 (6 bases). The sequenced part of the CDR3 DNA is TGTGCCAGCGGTGATGTGGACAGATATGAACAGTAC. Its translation: CASGDVDRYEQY. The whole CDR3 protein reads CASGDVDRYEQYF.